The 4 T cell receptor beta chains presented below share a single source sample, sequenced in a study of cytomegalovirus exposure and HLA in healthy donors. Only in-frame clones appear in the TCRdb table, and some are missing; sequencing was by immunoSEQ multiplex PCR. The table records nearly 200,000 clones, 65% to 90% of them present only once. The sample comprised PBMCs. These receptors came from a woman in her twenties or thirties in good health and CMV-seropositive.

The chain combines TRBV19 with TRBJ2-1; a weak D match, TRBD2 (5 bases). CDR3 length: 13 amino acids. Trimming stripped 5 bases from V and 5 bases from J, with 10 bases between. Germline loops: CDR1 LNHDA, CDR2 SQIVND (reference sequence). CDR3 loop: CASSFGNHNEQFF. CDR3 coding DNA: TGTGCCAGTAGTTTCGGGAACCACAATGAGCAGTTCTTC.

The chain is built from TRBV5-4 and TRBJ2-1, with 7 bases fitting TRBD2. J was trimmed by 9 bases and V by 2 bases; bases with no gene match: 14. The germline V gene encodes CDR1 SGHNT and CDR2 YYREEE (reference sequence). The CDR3 has 16 residues. The CDR3 bases are TGTGCCAGCAGCTTCCCGATGGGCGGGAGCTTGGGTGAGCAGTTCTTC. Translating it yields CASSFPMGGSLGEQFF.

This clone was detected once. The chain recombines TRBV27 with TRBJ1-2, with D hard to call. Germline V lookup: CDR1 MNHEY, CDR2 SMNVEV (reference sequence). The CDR3 is 14 residues long. The germline V and J ends were trimmed by 2 bases and 9 bases, with 16 bases remaining between them. The CDR3 protein is CASSLRRWPGSYTF. DNA for the CDR3: TGTGCCAGCAGTTTAAGAAGGTGGCCGGGGAGCTACACCTTC.

The chain has TRBV6-6 and TRBJ2-1; 8 bases align to TRBD2. The J segment lost 7 bases and the V segment lost 7 bases, leaving 12 bases of the junction unmatched. CDR3 length: 15 amino acids. Per germline, CDR1 MNHNY and CDR2 SVGAGI (reference sequence). The CDR3: CASNHREGGWNEQFF. The CDR3 region has the DNA TGTGCCAGCAATCATCGGGAGGGCGGTTGGAATGAGCAGTTCTTC.